This record looks at one TCR beta chain sequence and its context. Its specificity is unknown. Only in-frame clones appear in the TCRdb table, and some are missing; sequencing was by immunoSEQ multiplex PCR. The table lists around 40,000 clones, about 88% of them singletons. CDR1 and CDR2 (germline): MDHEN, SYDVKM. CDR3 length: 16 amino acids. V lost 5 bases to trimming and J lost 3 bases, with 18 bases between them. The entry originates in a study of PD-1 blockade in mismatch repair-deficient tumors. Study conclusions and caveats: Tumor-resident clones, often absent from pretreatment blood, expanded after pembrolizumab and then contracted.

TCRs were sequenced from a few patients responding to pembrolizumab. Sequences were derived from peripheral blood, sampled 76 weeks after starting pembrolizumab. This chain connects TRBV28 to TRBJ2-3; D might be TRBD1 (6 bases). The TCR was taken from an adult with mismatch repair-deficient cancer. Written as DNA, the CDR3 is TGTGCCAGCAGTGACCTGCAGGGGCGCGGTACAGATACGCAGTATTTT. Translation: CASSDLQGRGTDTQYF.